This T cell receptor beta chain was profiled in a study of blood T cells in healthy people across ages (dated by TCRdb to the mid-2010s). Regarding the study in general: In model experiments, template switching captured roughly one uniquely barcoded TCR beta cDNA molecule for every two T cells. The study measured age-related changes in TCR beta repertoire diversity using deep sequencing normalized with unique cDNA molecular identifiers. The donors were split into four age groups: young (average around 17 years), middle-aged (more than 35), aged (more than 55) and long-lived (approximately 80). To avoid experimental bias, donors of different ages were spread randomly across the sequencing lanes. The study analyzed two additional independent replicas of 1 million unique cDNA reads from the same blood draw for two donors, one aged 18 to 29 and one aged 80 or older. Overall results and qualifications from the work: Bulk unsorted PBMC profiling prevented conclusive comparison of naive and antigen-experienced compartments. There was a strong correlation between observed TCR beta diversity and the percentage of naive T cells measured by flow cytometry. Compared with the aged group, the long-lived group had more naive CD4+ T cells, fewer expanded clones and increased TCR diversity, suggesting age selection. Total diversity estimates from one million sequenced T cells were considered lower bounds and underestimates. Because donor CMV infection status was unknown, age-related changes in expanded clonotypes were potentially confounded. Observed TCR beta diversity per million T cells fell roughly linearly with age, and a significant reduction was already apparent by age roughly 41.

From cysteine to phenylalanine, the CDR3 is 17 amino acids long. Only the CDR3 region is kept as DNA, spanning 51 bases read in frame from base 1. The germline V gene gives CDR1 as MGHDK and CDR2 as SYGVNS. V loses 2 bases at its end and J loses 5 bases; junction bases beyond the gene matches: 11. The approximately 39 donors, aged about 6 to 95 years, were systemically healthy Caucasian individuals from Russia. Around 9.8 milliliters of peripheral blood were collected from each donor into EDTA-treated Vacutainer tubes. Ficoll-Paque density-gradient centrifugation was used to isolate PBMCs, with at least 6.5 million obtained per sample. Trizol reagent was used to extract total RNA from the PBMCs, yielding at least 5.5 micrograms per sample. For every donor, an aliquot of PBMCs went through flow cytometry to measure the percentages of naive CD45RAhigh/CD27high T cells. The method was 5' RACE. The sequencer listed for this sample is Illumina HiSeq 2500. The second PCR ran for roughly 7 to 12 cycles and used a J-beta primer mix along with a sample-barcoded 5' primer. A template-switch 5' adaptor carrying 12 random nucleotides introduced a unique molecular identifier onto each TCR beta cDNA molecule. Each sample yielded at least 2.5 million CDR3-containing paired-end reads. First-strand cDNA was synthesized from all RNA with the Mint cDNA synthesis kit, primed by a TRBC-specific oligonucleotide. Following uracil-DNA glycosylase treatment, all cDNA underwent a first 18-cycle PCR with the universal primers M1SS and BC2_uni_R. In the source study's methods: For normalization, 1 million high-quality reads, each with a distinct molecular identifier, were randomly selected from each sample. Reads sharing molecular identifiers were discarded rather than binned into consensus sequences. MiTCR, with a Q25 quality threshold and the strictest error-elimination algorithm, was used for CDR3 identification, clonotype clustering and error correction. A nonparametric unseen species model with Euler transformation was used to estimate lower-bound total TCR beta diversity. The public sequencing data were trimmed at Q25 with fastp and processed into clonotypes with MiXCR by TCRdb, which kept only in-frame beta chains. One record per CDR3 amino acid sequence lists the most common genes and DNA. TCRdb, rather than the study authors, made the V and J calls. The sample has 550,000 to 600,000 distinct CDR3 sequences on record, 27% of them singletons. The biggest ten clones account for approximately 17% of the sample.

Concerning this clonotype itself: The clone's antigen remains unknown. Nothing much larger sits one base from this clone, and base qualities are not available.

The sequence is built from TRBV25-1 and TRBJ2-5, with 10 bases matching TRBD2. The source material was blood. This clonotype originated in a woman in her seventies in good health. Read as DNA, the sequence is TGTGCCAGCAGTGAACTTTTAGGGACTAGCGCGGAGGAGACCCAGTACTTC. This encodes CASSELLGTSAEETQYF.